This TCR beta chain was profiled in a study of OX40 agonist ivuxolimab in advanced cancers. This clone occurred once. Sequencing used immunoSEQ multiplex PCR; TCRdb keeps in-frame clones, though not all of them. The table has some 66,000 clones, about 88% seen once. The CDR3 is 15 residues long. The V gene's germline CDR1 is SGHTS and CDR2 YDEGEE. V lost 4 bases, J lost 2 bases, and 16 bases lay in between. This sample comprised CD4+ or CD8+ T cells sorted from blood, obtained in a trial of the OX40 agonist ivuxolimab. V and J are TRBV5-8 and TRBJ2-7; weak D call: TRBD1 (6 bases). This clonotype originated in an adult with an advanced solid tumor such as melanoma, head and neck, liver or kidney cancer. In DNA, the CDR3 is TGTGCCAGCAGCCCTAGGACAGCAAGGACCTACGAGCAGTACTTC. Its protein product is CASSPRTARTYEQYF.